The 28 T cell receptor beta chains below come from one sample, sequenced in a study of T cell repertoires in cytomegalovirus infection. TCRdb re-called the reads through MiXCR, storing one row per CDR3 protein. The sample has around 630,000 distinct CDR3 sequences; 20% to 25% are singletons. The sequenced sample was CD8+ T cells from PBMCs. These receptors came from a human donor in good health (CMV status not recorded). Some clones in this sample may be carry-over from other donors' samples.

This sequence joins TRBV7-6 and TRBJ2-3, with D possibly matching TRBD1 (5 bases). V was shortened by 5 bases and J by 6 bases, with 12 bases between the two germline ends. CDR1 is SGHVS, CDR2 FNYEAQ, per germline. The length of the CDR3 is 13 residues. The CDR3 protein is CASSIVGADTQYF. The CDR3 coding sequence is TGTGCCAGCAGCATAGTAGGGGCCGATACGCAGTATTTT.

Regarding this clonotype: A much more abundant neighbour one base away suggests this may be a read error. The chain uses TRBV20-1 and TRBJ2-1; 8 nucleotides align to TRBD2. The germline V gene encodes CDR1 DFQATT and CDR2 SNEGSKA (reference sequence). CDR3 length: 19 amino acids. The J segment lost 0 bases and the V segment lost 2 bases, leaving 15 bases of the junction unmatched. The CDR3 region has the DNA TGCAGTGCTAGACACGGCGGGGGGTCCTTGAGGAGCTCCTACAATGAGCAGTTCTTC. Translation gives CSARHGGGSLRSSYNEQFF.

A few counts support this clonotype. The chain combines TRBV7-9 with TRBJ1-3; TRBD1 might be the D (5 bases). V was trimmed by 4 bases and J by 0 bases, leaving 19 bases between them. The germline CDR1 and CDR2 sequences are SEHNR and FQNEAQ (reference sequence). CDR3 size: 18 residues. This CDR3 is CASSSAPDSTYSGNTIYF. The CDR3 nucleotides are TGTGCCAGCAGCTCCGCACCAGACAGCACTTACTCTGGAAACACCATATATTTT. Full variable domain (outside the CDR3, taken from reference TRBV7-9 and TRBJ1-3): DTGVSQNPRHKITKRGQNVTFRCDPISEHNRLYWYRQTLGQGPEFLTYFQNEAQLEKSRLLSDRFSAERPKGSFSTLEIQRTEQGDSAMYLCASSSAPDSTYSGNTIYFGEGSWLTVV.

A few counts support this clonotype. The junction departs from germline at one end; a sequencing error may be responsible. This sequence joins TRBV6-1 and TRBJ2-7; no reliable D call. CDR3 length equals 13 residues. Germline loops: CDR1 MNHNS, CDR2 SASEGT. CDR3 amino acids: CASSETVVYEHYF. The CDR3 bases are TGTGCCAGCAGTGAAACCGTGGTCTACGAGCATTACTTC.

The chain recombines TRBV27 with TRBJ1-2; 7 bases align to TRBD1. The CDR3 covers 13 residues. Germline CDR1 and CDR2: MNHEY and SMNVEV (reference sequence). The junction had 8 bases not matched to a gene; V was cut back by 6 bases and J by 7 bases. The CDR3 loop is CASRTRDRGGYTF. CDR3 nucleotide sequence: TGTGCCAGCAGGACCCGGGACAGAGGTGGCTACACCTTC.

In its sample, this clonotype was seen many times. This sequence joins TRBV7-9 and TRBJ2-3; 10 positions agree with TRBD2. The CDR3 totals 19 residues. CDR1 is SEHNR, CDR2 FQNEAQ, per germline (reference sequence). V was clipped by 0 bases and J by 0 bases; unmatched bases: 9. The DNA for the CDR3 is TGTGCCAGCAGCTTAGCGAACTCATGGACTAGCGGAAGCACAGATACGCAGTATTTT. Translating gives CASSLANSWTSGSTDTQYF.

Comments on this clonotype: This could be a read error, since a much larger clone is one nucleotide away. This is likely a read error, given that the CDR3 carries no conserved phenylalanine or tryptophan at its end. The gene calls are TRBV7-9 and TRBJ2-3, with unresolved D. Germline loops: CDR1 SEHNR, CDR2 FQNEAQ (reference sequence). CDR3 length equals 14 residues. Trimming removed 5 bases from V and 4 bases from J, with 13 bases in between. In DNA, the CDR3 is TGTGCCAGCAGCCCGGAGAGGTTTGCAGATACGCAGTATTAT. It codes for CASSPERFADTQYY.

This chain links TRBV5-6 with TRBJ1-5; the D gene is possibly TRBD1 (6 bases). Germline CDR1 reads SGHDT; CDR2 reads YYEEEE. V was trimmed by 3 bases and J by 1 base, leaving 14 bases between them. This CDR3 spans 16 amino acids. CDR3: CASSSGTGRSNQPQHF. CDR3 nucleotides: TGTGCCAGCAGCTCGGGAACAGGGCGAAGCAATCAGCCCCAGCATTTT. The complete variable domain, with remaining parts taken from reference TRBV5-6 and TRBJ1-5, reads DAGVTQSPTHLIKTRGQQVTLRCSPKSGHDTVSWYQQALGQGPQFIFQYYEEEERQRGNFPDRFSGHQFPNYSSELNVNALLLGDSALYLCASSSGTGRSNQPQHFGDGTRLSIL.

As regards this clonotype: Its ends do not fully match the called genes, so a read error is possible. The CDR3 reads CVSSSLTTWSSYNEQFF. As DNA, the CDR3 is TGTGTCAGCAGCTCCCTAACAACTTGGAGCTCCTACAATGAGCAGTTCTTC. The chain has TRBV7-8 and TRBJ2-1; D unresolved. This CDR3 is built from 17 residues. Germline values: CDR1 SGHVS, CDR2 FQNEAQ. Filled out from reference TRBV7-8 and TRBJ2-1, the complete variable domain reads GAGVSQSPRYKVAKRGQDVALRCDPISGHVSLFWYQQALGQGPEFLTYFQNEAQLDKSGLPSDRFFAERPEGSVSTLKIQRTQQEDSAVYLCVSSSLTTWSSYNEQFFGPGTRLTVL.

This clonotype was counted at least ten times. The chain joins TRBV14 to TRBJ2-1; 8 nucleotides match TRBD1. The CDR3 consists of 15 residues. Unmatched junction bases numbered 8, after V lost 3 bases and J lost 7 bases. Germline assignment: CDR1 SGHDN and CDR2 FVKESK. The CDR3 protein is CASSHRGQADNEQFF. The CDR3 region has the DNA TGTGCCAGCAGCCACCGGGGACAGGCTGATAATGAGCAGTTCTTC.

The chain links TRBV2 to TRBJ2-7; possibly TRBD1 for D (6 bases). The CDR3 is 10 amino acids. Germline CDR1 SNHLY, CDR2 FYNNEI. Trimming pared 10 bases from V and 5 bases from J, leaving 9 bases between. CDR3 protein: CATRGDEQYF. The CDR3 DNA follows: TGTGCCACCAGGGGAGACGAGCAGTACTTC.

Ten or more counts support this clonotype. CDR3 coding DNA: TGTGCCAGCAGCTTAGGTGGGACAGAGAACGAGCAGTACTTC. Translating gives CASSLGGTENEQYF. This chain uses TRBV7-2 with TRBJ2-7, with TRBD1 identical over 7 bases. Germline assignment: CDR1 SGHTA and CDR2 FQGNSA. The CDR3 loop spans 14 amino acids. Trimming took 1 base from V and 5 from J; bases not matched to a gene: 5.

V and J are TRBV7-9 and TRBJ1-2; perhaps TRBD1 as D (6 bases). The CDR3 extends over 15 amino acids. Trimming stripped 7 bases from V and 0 bases from J, with 15 bases between. CDR1 and CDR2 from the germline V gene are SEHNR and FQNEAQ (reference sequence). The CDR3 region has the DNA TGTGCCAGCACCAGTCTACGGACAGCTAACTATGGCTACACCTTC. This gives the protein CASTSLRTANYGYTF.

This clonotype was seen a handful of times. This chain uses TRBV5-1 with TRBJ2-6, with D possibly matching TRBD1 (5 bases). This CDR3 spans 17 amino acids. The V end lost 4 bases, the J end lost 1 base, and 15 bases lay between the germline ends. The V gene's germline CDR1 is SGHRS and CDR2 YFSETQ. CDR3 region: CASSPGPGLSGANVLTF. CDR3 bases: TGCGCCAGCAGCCCAGGGCCAGGCCTTTCTGGGGCCAACGTCCTGACTTTC.

This clonotype has a count of ten or more. The chain couples TRBV7-8 to TRBJ2-5, with unresolved D. Looked up from germline, CDR1 is SGHVS and CDR2 is FQNEAQ. This CDR3 is 13 amino acids long. Trimming cost V 1 base and J 5 bases, with 8 bases left between them. The DNA for the CDR3 is TGTGCCAGCAGCTTAGATCTCAGGGAGACCCAGTACTTC. This gives the protein CASSLDLRETQYF.

This clonotype was recorded at least ten times. One junction end does not reproduce the germline sequence, and a read error may be involved. V gene TRBV7-7 combines with J gene TRBJ2-5, with a tentative D call TRBD1 (6 bases). From germline, CDR1 is SSHAT and CDR2 FNYEAQ (reference sequence). This CDR3 region has 14 residues. The CDR3 nucleotides are TGTGCTAGCAGCTACTCCGGGACAAGGGAGACCCAGTACTTC. It specifies CASSYSGTRETQYF.

The rearrangement links TRBV5-1 to TRBJ2-7; D is uncertain. Deletions cut 1 base from V and 3 bases from J, with 11 bases between. CDR3 length: 14 amino acids. Germline CDR1 and CDR2: SGHRS and YFSETQ. DNA of the CDR3: TGCGCCAGCAGCTTGACTGGAATCCACTACGAGCAGTACTTC. It encodes CASSLTGIHYEQYF.

This clonotype was observed many times. The genes are TRBV7-9 and TRBJ2-7; maybe TRBD1 (5 bases). The V gene lost 5 bases and the J gene lost 2 bases, with 19 bases spanning the gap. The CDR3 has 16 residues. Looked up from germline, CDR1 is SEHNR and CDR2 is FQNEAQ (reference sequence). CDR3 in amino acids: CASSQGIDWGTYEQYF. Here the CDR3 DNA reads TGTGCCAGCAGCCAGGGAATAGACTGGGGAACCTACGAGCAGTACTTC.

This clonotype came up a few times. The genes are TRBV6-6 and TRBJ2-7; D possibly matches TRBD1 or TRBD2 (5 bases each). Germline V CDR1 and CDR2: MNHNY, SVGAGI (reference sequence). The V end was cut by 2 bases, the J end by 0 bases, with 11 bases between. This CDR3 has 15 amino acids. This CDR3 reads CASSYGTISSYEQYF. The CDR3 nucleotides read TGTGCCAGCAGTTACGGGACGATTAGCTCCTACGAGCAGTACTTC.

This clonotype appeared a few times. For the CDR3, the DNA is TGTGCCAGTAGTATCGGGGGAAACGCCGGGGAGCTGTTTTTT. Translation gives CASSIGGNAGELFF. The chain recombines TRBV19 with TRBJ2-2, with D perhaps TRBD2 (6 bases). Trimming removed 3 bases from V and 6 bases from J, with 11 bases in between. Looked up from germline, CDR1 is LNHDA and CDR2 is SQIVND (reference sequence). CDR3 length equals 14 residues. The full variable domain, completed using reference TRBV19 and TRBJ2-2, is DGGITQSPKYLFRKEGQNVTLSCEQNLNHDAMYWYRQDPGQGLRLIYYSQIVNDFQKGDIAEGYSVSREKKESFPLTVTSAQKNPTAFYLCASSIGGNAGELFFGEGSRLTVL.

V is TRBV4-1 and J is TRBJ1-4; a possible D gene is TRBD1 (5 bases). The germline V and J ends were trimmed by 4 bases and 7 bases, with 16 bases remaining between them. Germline V CDR1 and CDR2: MGHRA, YSYEKL. The CDR3 extends over 15 amino acids. CDR3 region: CASSPSAGTSEKLFF. In DNA form, the CDR3 reads TGCGCCAGCAGCCCCTCTGCCGGGACGAGTGAAAAACTGTTTTTT.

The chain joins TRBV5-1 to TRBJ1-1; no definite D call. Trimming removed 0 bases at V and 10 bases at J, with 16 bases between. Looked up from germline, CDR1 is SGHRS and CDR2 is YFSETQ. CDR3 size: 14 residues. The CDR3 sequence: CASSLGFGEVGAFF. CDR3 coding DNA: TGCGCCAGCAGCTTGGGATTCGGTGAGGTTGGAGCTTTCTTT.

CDR3 DNA sequence: TGCAGTGCTAGAGGGAACCGGGGGCCGTACAATGAGCAGTTCTTC. Protein product: CSARGNRGPYNEQFF. The chain joins TRBV20-1 to TRBJ2-1; either TRBD1 or TRBD2 may supply D (6 bases each). The V and J ends lost 1 base and 4 bases respectively, with 14 bases between them. This CDR3 contains 15 residues. CDR1 and CDR2 (germline): DFQATT, SNEGSKA (reference sequence).

Remarks on this clonotype: A read error may account for a junction end that differs from germline. This rearrangement joins TRBV6-8 to TRBJ2-6, with D possibly matching TRBD1 (5 bases). The CDR3 is made up of 13 amino acids. The germline V gene has CDR1 MNHGY and CDR2 SAAAGT. The CDR3 sequence: CASSFSGAYVLTF. In nucleotides, the CDR3 is TGTGCCAGCAGTTTTTCTGGGGCCTACGTCCTGACTTTC.

This clonotype was recorded many times. This chain links TRBV2 with TRBJ2-1, with D unresolved. With 5 bases removed from V and 0 bases from J, the gap between germline ends came to 8 bases. The CDR3 has 14 amino acids. Germline CDR1 reads SNHLY; CDR2 reads FYNNEI. The CDR3 DNA follows: TGTGCCAGCAGTCAGGAGAGCTCCTACAATGAGCAGTTCTTC. This encodes CASSQESSYNEQFF.

This chain connects TRBV20-1 to TRBJ2-3; possibly TRBD2 for D (6 bases). V shed 4 bases and J shed 8 bases, with 19 bases lying between them. The CDR3 runs 14 residues. The germline V gene has CDR1 DFQATT and CDR2 SNEGSKA (reference sequence). This CDR3 is CSATGTALEGTQYF. CDR3 coding DNA: TGCAGTGCTACTGGGACTGCCCTAGAGGGTACGCAGTATTTT.

This clonotype was observed at least ten times. This chain joins TRBV7-8 and TRBJ1-2, with D perhaps matching TRBD1 (5 bases). Germline loops: CDR1 SGHVS, CDR2 FQNEAQ. CDR3 size: 14 residues. Trimming took off 1 base at V and 7 bases at J, with 13 bases between the two ends. The CDR3 here is CASSLVEGVPGYTF. DNA of the CDR3: TGTGCCAGCAGCTTAGTGGAAGGGGTTCCTGGCTACACCTTC.

Many counts were recorded for this clonotype. The chain is built from TRBV7-6 and TRBJ2-7; 14 nucleotides agree with TRBD2. The CDR3 is 15 residues long. The germline V gene has CDR1 SGHVS and CDR2 FNYEAQ. V gave up 5 bases and J gave up 6 bases; unmatched junction bases: 6. CDR3 loop: CASSPTSGGAAEQYV. The DNA of the CDR3 is TGTGCCAGCAGCCCGACTAGCGGGGGGGCCGCCGAGCAGTACGTC.